This TCR beta chain was sequenced during a study of blood T cell repertoires in COVID-19. Study-level information: The analysed material was cDNA or gDNA that came from T cells, B-cell-depleted T cells, or PBMCs.

The ends lost 0 bases at V and 7 bases at J; junction bases unmatched: 7. The CDR3 contains 15 residues. Per the germline V gene, CDR1 is KGHSH and CDR2 is LQKENI. Original processing notes: Nucleated cell number was recorded as an estimate derived from reference gene primer amplification. Only in-frame clones appear in the TCRdb table, and some are missing; sequencing was by immunoSEQ multiplex PCR. The D gene and trimming were derived from the DNA, and the V and J assignments and clone size from that table. The sample consists of approximately 270,000 clones, just under 85% of them appearing once. This clone occurred once.

The sequencing sample was made of peripheral blood. The sequence derives from a man older than 75 with acute or convalescent COVID-19. This chain joins TRBV18 and TRBJ2-7, with 9 bases lining up with TRBD1. CDR3 nucleotide sequence: TGTGCCAGCTCACCACCCGGGACAGGGCTCGGTGAGCAGTACTTC. Residues: CASSPPGTGLGEQYF.